Following are 24 T cell receptor beta chains from one sample sequenced in a study of blood T cell repertoires in COVID-19. Produced via immunoSEQ multiplex PCR; TCRdb's table is partial and in-frame only. The data hold roughly 40,000 clones, with about 85% observed a single time. Sequencing was performed on peripheral blood. The receptors shown here come from a middle-aged man in a cohort sampled during active COVID-19.

The rearrangement links TRBV3-1 (or the pseudogene TRBV3-2) to TRBJ1-6; D gene uncertain. Germline V gene lookup returns CDR1 LGHDT and CDR2 YNNKEL (reference sequence). The V gene lost 2 bases and the J gene lost 6 bases, with 11 bases spanning the gap. The CDR3 consists of 15 residues. The CDR3 here is CASSQIRDRNSPLHF. The DNA for the CDR3 is TGTGCCAGCAGCCAAATCCGGGATCGTAATTCACCCCTCCACTTT.

This chain uses TRBV12-3 or TRBV12-4 with TRBJ1-2; D unclear. The CDR3 spans 12 residues. With 4 bases removed from V and 8 bases from J, the gap between germline ends came to 11 bases. The CDR3 reads CASSSGSRGYTF. The CDR3 DNA sequence: TGTGCCAGCAGTTCGGGTAGCCGAGGCTACACCTTC.

The chain couples TRBV7-9 to TRBJ2-7; D uncertain. The CDR3 has 11 residues. Germline assignment: CDR1 SEHNR and CDR2 FQNEAQ (reference sequence). The V gene lost 4 bases and the J gene lost 6 bases, with 7 bases spanning the gap. CDR3 protein: CASSSGPEQYF. CDR3 DNA sequence: TGTGCCAGCAGCTCCGGTCCCGAGCAGTACTTC.

V is TRBV24-1 and J is TRBJ2-5, with TRBD1 matching 7 bases. The CDR3 is 15 residues long. V shed 0 bases, J shed 2 bases, and the junction held 2 bases outside the gene matches. The germline V gene encodes CDR1 KGHDR and CDR2 SFDVKD. CDR3 region: CATSDLLRGQETQYF. CDR3 in DNA: TGTGCCACCAGTGATTTGCTCAGGGGGCAAGAGACCCAGTACTTC.

The chain uses TRBV5-6 and TRBJ1-1, with 8 bases matching TRBD1. Looked up from germline, CDR1 is SGHDT and CDR2 is YYEEEE. J was trimmed by 5 bases and V by 1 base; bases with no gene match: 4. The CDR3 runs to 14 residues. CDR3 sequence (DNA): TGTGCCAGCAGCTTGTGGTGGACAGGGACTGAAGCTTTCTTT. It codes for CASSLWWTGTEAFF.

V usage is TRBV13 and J usage is TRBJ2-1; D may be TRBD2 (5 bases). Trimming removed 5 bases at V and 4 bases at J, with 9 bases between. CDR1 and CDR2 from the germline V gene are PRHDT and FYEKMQ (reference sequence). This CDR3 contains 13 residues. CDR3 region: CASSPDFYNEQFF. In DNA form, the CDR3 reads TGTGCCAGCAGCCCGGACTTTTACAATGAGCAGTTCTTC.

This clone was picked up one time. The V call is TRBV6-1, the J call TRBJ1-1; TRBD1 agrees at 7 bases. This CDR3 spans 14 amino acids. Trimming took 2 bases from V and 5 from J; bases not matched to a gene: 5. Germline V gene sequence: CDR1 MNHNS, CDR2 SASEGT. The CDR3 coding sequence is TGTGCCAGCAGTGAATATGGGACAGAAACTGAAGCTTTCTTT. Its translation: CASSEYGTETEAFF.

The chain recombines TRBV6-5 with TRBJ2-3; TRBD2 is a possible D gene (5 bases). V was shortened by 6 bases and J by 4 bases, with 14 bases between the two germline ends. Germline CDR1 reads MNHEY; CDR2 reads SVGAGI. The CDR3 contains 14 residues. The CDR3 sequence is CASSLYGDADTQYF. The CDR3 nucleotides read TGTGCCAGCAGCCTCTACGGGGATGCAGATACGCAGTATTTT.

The V and J genes are TRBV6-5 and TRBJ2-1; TRBD2 is a possible D gene (6 bases). Germline V gene data show CDR1 as MNHEY and CDR2 as SVGAGI. This CDR3 contains 15 residues. Deletions cut 2 bases from V and 2 bases from J, with 10 bases between. CDR3 loop: CASSYGIAAYNEQFF. The DNA of the CDR3 is TGTGCCAGCAGTTACGGGATAGCGGCCTACAATGAGCAGTTCTTC.

This rearrangement joins TRBV27 to TRBJ1-2; D is uncertain. V lost 3 bases to trimming and J lost 4 bases, with 9 bases between them. The CDR3 is 13 amino acids. CDR1 and CDR2 (germline): MNHEY, SMNVEV (reference sequence). CDR3 sequence (DNA): TGTGCCAGCAGTTTTAAAGGGAGCTATGGCTACACCTTC. Its protein product is CASSFKGSYGYTF.

CDR3 DNA: TGTGCCAGCTCGGTTCGCGGCGCGGGAGGTAACACTGAAGCTTTCTTT. This encodes CASSVRGAGGNTEAFF. This sequence joins TRBV18 and TRBJ1-1; D gene ambiguous. The CDR3 consists of 16 residues. Trimming pared 6 bases from V and 2 bases from J, leaving 19 bases between. CDR1 and CDR2 (germline): KGHSH, LQKENI.

The rearrangement uses TRBV3-1 (or the pseudogene TRBV3-2) and TRBJ2-3; 10 nucleotides line up with TRBD1. CDR1 is LGHDT and CDR2 is YNNKEL in the germline V gene (reference sequence). The CDR3 is made up of 16 amino acids. J gave up 5 bases and V 4 bases, and 9 bases lay outside the gene matches. The CDR3 protein is CASSLWTGGEGDTQYF. In nucleotides, the CDR3 is TGTGCCAGCAGCCTTTGGACAGGGGGTGAGGGAGATACGCAGTATTTT.

The chain has TRBV4-2 and TRBJ1-1; D possibly corresponds to TRBD1 (6 bases). Germline V lookup: CDR1 LGHNA, CDR2 YNFKEQ. CDR3 length equals 16 residues. Trimming removed 5 bases from V and 1 base from J, with 17 bases in between. CDR3 in DNA: TGTGCCAGCAGCGAACTATTACAGGGCTGGAACACTGAAGCTTTCTTT. Protein: CASSELLQGWNTEAFF.

CDR3 nucleotide sequence: TGTGCCAGCAGCTTAGCGGCTGAAGAGGTGGCCGGGGAGCTGTTTTTT. Residues: CASSLAAEEVAGELFF. The V gene is TRBV7-6, the J gene TRBJ2-2; D is ambiguous. The V and J ends lost 0 bases and 6 bases respectively, with 14 bases between them. Germline V CDR1 and CDR2: SGHVS, FNYEAQ. CDR3 length: 16 amino acids.

The chain links TRBV7-2 to TRBJ2-3; 9 bases are a match to TRBD2. V dropped 6 bases and J dropped 3; count of bases not matched to a gene: 13. The CDR3 sequence is 17 residues long. Germline CDR1 SGHTA, CDR2 FQGNSA. CDR3 residues: CASSLSLAGERTDTQYF. The CDR3, as DNA: TGTGCCAGCAGTTTATCTTTAGCGGGGGAAAGGACAGATACGCAGTATTTT.

This clone was recorded a few times. The chain carries TRBV5-4 and TRBJ2-1, with D possibly TRBD1 on 5 matching bases. In germline, CDR1 is SGHNT, CDR2 YYREEE (reference sequence). Between the trimmed V and J ends, which lost 6 bases and 1 base, there was a span of 14 bases. The CDR3 length is 15 residues. In nucleotides, the CDR3 is TGTGCCAGCACCTTTTCTGGGGCTTCCTACAATGAGCAGTTCTTC. Translating gives CASTFSGASYNEQFF.

CDR3: CASSQVAGGLETQYF. CDR3 nucleotide sequence: TGCGCCAGCAGCCAAGTGGCGGGGGGCCTGGAGACCCAGTACTTC. This chain joins TRBV4-1 and TRBJ2-5, with TRBD2 matching over 8 bases. V was pared by 1 base and J by 5 bases, with 6 bases of the junction left unmatched. Germline V gives CDR1 MGHRA, CDR2 YSYEKL. The CDR3 length is 15 residues.

V and J are TRBV10-3 and TRBJ2-3, with 8 bases matching TRBD1. The CDR3 contains 14 residues. Germline V lookup: CDR1 ENHRY, CDR2 SYGVKD. The trim removed 7 bases at V and 3 bases at J, leaving 6 bases unmatched. The CDR3 is CAIKQGDPTDTQYF. CDR3 nucleotide sequence: TGTGCCATCAAACAGGGGGACCCGACAGATACGCAGTATTTT.

On this clone itself: Other DNA sequences in the sample encode the same CDR3. The V and J genes are TRBV2 and TRBJ2-5, with TRBD1 matching 7 bases. This CDR3 region has 15 residues. Looked up from germline, CDR1 is SNHLY and CDR2 is FYNNEI. V lost 8 bases, J lost 5 bases, and 14 bases stayed unmatched. CDR3 sequence reads: CASAWDSSKGETQYF. The CDR3 DNA follows: TGTGCCAGCGCCTGGGACAGTTCCAAGGGGGAGACCCAGTACTTC. Combining the CDR3 with reference TRBV2 and TRBJ2-5 gives the whole variable domain EPEVTQTPSHQVTQMGQEVILRCVPISNHLYFYWYRQILGQKVEFLVSFYNNEISEKSEIFDDQFSVERPDGSNFTLKIRSTKLEDSAMYFCASAWDSSKGETQYFGPGTRLLVL.

The rearrangement uses TRBV30 and TRBJ2-1; D uncertain. Germline loops: CDR1 GTSNPN, CDR2 SVGIG (reference sequence). V shed 0 bases and J shed 3 bases, with 9 bases lying between them. This CDR3 is built from 14 residues. The CDR3, as DNA: TGTGCCTGGAGTGTACAGCCCATCTACAATGAGCAGTTCTTC. The encoded protein is CAWSVQPIYNEQFF.

This clone has a handful of counts. The chain carries TRBV13 and TRBJ1-4, with 7 nucleotides matching TRBD1. The CDR3 runs to 17 residues. Germline loops: CDR1 PRHDT, CDR2 FYEKMQ (reference sequence). After removal of 4 bases from V and 7 bases from J, the junction contained 15 bases not matched to a gene. CDR3 bases: TGTGCCAGCAGCTCCCTAGGGGGTGAGGGGGCAGGTGAAAAACTGTTTTTT. Translating gives CASSSLGGEGAGEKLFF.

This clone was found a few times. The CDR3 bases are TGTGCCAGCAGCTCCACTCCCAGGGTCCACGAGCAGTACGTC. Protein sequence: CASSSTPRVHEQYV. The V gene is TRBV7-8, the J gene TRBJ2-7; TRBD1 is a possible D gene (5 bases). Germline V gene sequence: CDR1 SGHVS, CDR2 FQNEAQ. This CDR3 is 14 amino acids long. V shed 4 bases and J shed 5 bases, with 15 bases lying between them.

The rearrangement joins TRBV15 to TRBJ2-5; 9 bases are shared with TRBD2. The trim removed 0 bases at V and 5 bases at J, leaving 7 bases unmatched. CDR3 size: 16 residues. CDR1 and CDR2 (germline): LNHNV, YYDKDF (reference sequence). The CDR3 sequence: CATSREIGTSWETQYF. The CDR3 nucleotides are TGTGCCACCAGCAGAGAAATAGGGACTAGCTGGGAGACCCAGTACTTC.

The count of this clone is one. J is TRBJ2-3 and V is TRBV4-1, with D hard to call. The length of the CDR3 is 13 residues. Germline CDR1 reads MGHRA; CDR2 reads YSYEKL. The germline V and J ends were trimmed by 0 bases and 8 bases, with 9 bases remaining between them. This CDR3 reads CASSQDPPGTQYF. Written as DNA, the CDR3 is TGCGCCAGCAGCCAAGATCCACCAGGTACGCAGTATTTT.